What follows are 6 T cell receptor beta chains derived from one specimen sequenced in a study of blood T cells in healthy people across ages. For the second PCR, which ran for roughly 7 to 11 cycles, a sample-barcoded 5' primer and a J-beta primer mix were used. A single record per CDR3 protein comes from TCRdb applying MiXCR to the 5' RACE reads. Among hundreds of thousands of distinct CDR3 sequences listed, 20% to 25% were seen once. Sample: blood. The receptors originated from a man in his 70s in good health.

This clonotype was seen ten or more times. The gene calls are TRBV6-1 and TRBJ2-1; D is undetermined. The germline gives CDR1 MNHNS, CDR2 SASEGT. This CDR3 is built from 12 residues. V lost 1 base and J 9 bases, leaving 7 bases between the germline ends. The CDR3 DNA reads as TGTGCCAGCAGTGAAGTGTTGGTTGAGCAGTTCTTC. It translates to CASSEVLVEQFF.

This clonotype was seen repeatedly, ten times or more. This CDR3 reads CASSQDRGLSNEKLFF. CDR3 DNA: TGCGCCAGCAGTCAGGACAGGGGGCTTTCTAATGAAAAACTGTTTTTT. This rearrangement joins TRBV4-1 to TRBJ1-4, with 11 bases fitting TRBD1. The CDR3 length is 16 residues. CDR1 is MGHRA, CDR2 YSYEKL, per germline. After removal of 6 bases from V and 3 bases from J, the junction contained 6 bases not matched to a gene.

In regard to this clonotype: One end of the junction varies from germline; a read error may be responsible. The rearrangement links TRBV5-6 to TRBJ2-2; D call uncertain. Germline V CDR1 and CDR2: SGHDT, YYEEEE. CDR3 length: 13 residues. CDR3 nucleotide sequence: TGTGCCAGCATCTTGTTCATTACCGGGGAGCTGTTTTTT. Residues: CASILFITGELFF.

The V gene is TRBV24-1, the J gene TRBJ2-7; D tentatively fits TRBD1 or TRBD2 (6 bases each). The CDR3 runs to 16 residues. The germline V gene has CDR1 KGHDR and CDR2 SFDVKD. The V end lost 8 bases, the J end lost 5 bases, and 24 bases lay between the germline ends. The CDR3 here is CATNPRGARAPHEQYF. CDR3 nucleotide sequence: TGTGCCACCAATCCTAGGGGGGCCAGGGCCCCCCACGAGCAGTACTTC.

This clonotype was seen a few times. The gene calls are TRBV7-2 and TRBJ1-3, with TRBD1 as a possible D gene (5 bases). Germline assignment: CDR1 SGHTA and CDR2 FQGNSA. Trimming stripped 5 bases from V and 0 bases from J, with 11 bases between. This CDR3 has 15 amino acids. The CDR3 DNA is TGTGCCAGCAGCCAGGACACACGCTCTGGAAACACCATATATTTT. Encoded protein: CASSQDTRSGNTIYF.

CDR3 DNA sequence: TGCGCCAGCAGCCCACGACTAGCAGTCCACGAGCAGTACTTC. Translated, it gives CASSPRLAVHEQYF. The V gene is TRBV4-1, the J gene TRBJ2-7; 7 bases map to TRBD2. CDR1 and CDR2 (germline): MGHRA, YSYEKL. The CDR3 runs to 14 residues. The junction had 8 bases not matched to a gene; V was cut back by 4 bases and J by 5 bases.